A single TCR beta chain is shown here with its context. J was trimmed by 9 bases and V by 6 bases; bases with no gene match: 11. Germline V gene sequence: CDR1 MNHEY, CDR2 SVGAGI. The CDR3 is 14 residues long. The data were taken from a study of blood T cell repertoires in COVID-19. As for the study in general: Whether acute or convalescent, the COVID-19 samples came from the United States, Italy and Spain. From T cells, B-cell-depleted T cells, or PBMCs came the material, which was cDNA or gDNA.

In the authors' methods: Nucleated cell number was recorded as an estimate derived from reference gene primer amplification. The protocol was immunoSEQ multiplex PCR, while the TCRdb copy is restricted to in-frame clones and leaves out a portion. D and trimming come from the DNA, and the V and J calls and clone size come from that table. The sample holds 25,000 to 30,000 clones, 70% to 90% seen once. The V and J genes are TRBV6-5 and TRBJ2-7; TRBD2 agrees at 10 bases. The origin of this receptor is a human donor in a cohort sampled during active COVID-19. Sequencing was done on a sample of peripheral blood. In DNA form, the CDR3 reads TGTGCCAGCAGACCATCCGGGACTAGCGTTGTGCAGTACTTC. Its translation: CASRPSGTSVVQYF.